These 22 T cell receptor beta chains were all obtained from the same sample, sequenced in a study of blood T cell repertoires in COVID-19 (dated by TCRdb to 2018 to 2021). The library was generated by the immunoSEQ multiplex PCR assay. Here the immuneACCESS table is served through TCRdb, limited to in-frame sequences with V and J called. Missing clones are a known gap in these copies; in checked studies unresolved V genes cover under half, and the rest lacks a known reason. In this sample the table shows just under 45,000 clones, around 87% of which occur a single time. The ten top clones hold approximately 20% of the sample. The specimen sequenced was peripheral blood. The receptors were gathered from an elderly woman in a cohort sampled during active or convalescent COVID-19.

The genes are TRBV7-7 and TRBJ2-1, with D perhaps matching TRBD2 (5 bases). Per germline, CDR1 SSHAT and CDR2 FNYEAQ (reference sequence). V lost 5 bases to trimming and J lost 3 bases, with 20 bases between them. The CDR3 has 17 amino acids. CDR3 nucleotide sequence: TGTGCCAGCAGCCCAACTCTCTTTGAGGGCTTCTACAATGAGCAGTTCTTC. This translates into CASSPTLFEGFYNEQFF.

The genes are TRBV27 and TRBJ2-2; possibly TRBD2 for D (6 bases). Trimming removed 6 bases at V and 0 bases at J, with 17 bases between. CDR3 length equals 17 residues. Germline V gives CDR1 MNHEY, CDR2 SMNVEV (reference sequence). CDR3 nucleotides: TGTGCCAGCAGGAGATCCACGGGGGTCGCGAACACCGGGGAGCTGTTTTTT. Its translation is CASRRSTGVANTGELFF.

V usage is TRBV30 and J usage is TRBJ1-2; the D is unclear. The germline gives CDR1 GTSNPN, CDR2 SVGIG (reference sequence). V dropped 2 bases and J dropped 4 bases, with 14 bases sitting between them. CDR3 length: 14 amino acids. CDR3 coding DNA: TGTGCCTGGAGTTTCCGGCGGCCTACCTATGGCTACACCTTC. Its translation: CAWSFRRPTYGYTF.

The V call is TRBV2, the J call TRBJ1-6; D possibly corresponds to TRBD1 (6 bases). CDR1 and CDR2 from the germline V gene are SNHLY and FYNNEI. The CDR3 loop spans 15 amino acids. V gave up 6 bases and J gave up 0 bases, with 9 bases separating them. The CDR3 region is CASSTGSSYNSPLHF. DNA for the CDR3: TGTGCCAGCAGCACAGGGAGCTCCTATAATTCACCCCTCCACTTT.

As DNA, the CDR3 is TGTGCCATCAGTGAAACCCAGGGGGCGGAAGGCTACACCTTC. Translation gives CAISETQGAEGYTF. The rearrangement links TRBV10-3 to TRBJ1-2, with TRBD1 matching 8 bases. V shed 3 bases, J shed 8 bases, and the junction held 8 bases outside the gene matches. Germline assignment: CDR1 ENHRY and CDR2 SYGVKD. This CDR3 contains 14 residues.

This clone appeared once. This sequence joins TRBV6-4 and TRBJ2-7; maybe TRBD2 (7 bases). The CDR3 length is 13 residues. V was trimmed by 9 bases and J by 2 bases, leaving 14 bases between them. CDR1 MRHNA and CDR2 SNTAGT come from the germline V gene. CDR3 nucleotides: TGTGCCAGGGGGGGGGCCTTGACCTACGAGCAGTACTTC. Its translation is CARGGALTYEQYF.

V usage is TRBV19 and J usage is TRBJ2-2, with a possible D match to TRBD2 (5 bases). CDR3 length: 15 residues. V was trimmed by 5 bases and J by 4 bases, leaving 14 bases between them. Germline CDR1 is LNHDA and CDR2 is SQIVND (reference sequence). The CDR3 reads CASSFGPEGTGELFF. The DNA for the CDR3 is TGTGCCAGTAGTTTCGGACCTGAGGGCACCGGGGAGCTGTTTTTT.

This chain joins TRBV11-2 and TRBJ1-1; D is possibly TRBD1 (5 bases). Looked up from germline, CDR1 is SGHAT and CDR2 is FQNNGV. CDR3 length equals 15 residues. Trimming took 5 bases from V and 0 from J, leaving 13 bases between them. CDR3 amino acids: CASSPPRQLNTEAFF. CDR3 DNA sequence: TGTGCCAGCAGCCCCCCCCGACAGCTGAACACTGAAGCTTTCTTT.

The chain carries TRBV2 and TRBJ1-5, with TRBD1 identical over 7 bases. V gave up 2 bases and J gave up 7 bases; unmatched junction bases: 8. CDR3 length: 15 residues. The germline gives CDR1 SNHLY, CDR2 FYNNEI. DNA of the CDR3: TGTGCCAGCAGTGAACTAGGGGGCGGTGAGCAGCCCCAGCATTTT. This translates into CASSELGGGEQPQHF.

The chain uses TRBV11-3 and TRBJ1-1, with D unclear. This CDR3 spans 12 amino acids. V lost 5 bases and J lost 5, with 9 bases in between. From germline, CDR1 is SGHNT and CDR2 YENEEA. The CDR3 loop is CASSREATEAFF. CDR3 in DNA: TGTGCCAGCAGCCGTGAGGCTACTGAAGCTTTCTTT.

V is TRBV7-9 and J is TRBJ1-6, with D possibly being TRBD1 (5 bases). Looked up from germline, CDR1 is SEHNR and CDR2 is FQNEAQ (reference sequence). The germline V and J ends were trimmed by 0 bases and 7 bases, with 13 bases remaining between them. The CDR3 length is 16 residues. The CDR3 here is CASSLAGGERNSPLHF. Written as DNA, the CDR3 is TGTGCCAGCAGCTTAGCGGGGGGAGAGCGAAATTCACCCCTCCACTTT.

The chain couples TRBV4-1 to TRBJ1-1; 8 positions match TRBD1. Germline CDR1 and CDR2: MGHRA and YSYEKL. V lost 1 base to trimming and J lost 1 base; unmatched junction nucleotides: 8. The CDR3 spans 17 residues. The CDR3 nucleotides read TGCGCCAGCAGCCAAGTGGGACAGGTGAGAGGGAACACTGAAGCTTTCTTT. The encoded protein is CASSQVGQVRGNTEAFF.

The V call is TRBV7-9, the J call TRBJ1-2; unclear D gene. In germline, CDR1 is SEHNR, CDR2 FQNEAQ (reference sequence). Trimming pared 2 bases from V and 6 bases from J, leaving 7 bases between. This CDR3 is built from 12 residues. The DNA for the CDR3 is TGTGCCAGCAGCTTAATGGGCGATGGCTACACCTTC. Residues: CASSLMGDGYTF. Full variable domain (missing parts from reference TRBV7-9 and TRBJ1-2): DTGVSQNPRHKITKRGQNVTFRCDPISEHNRLYWYRQTLGQGPEFLTYFQNEAQLEKSRLLSDRFSAERPKGSFSTLEIQRTEQGDSAMYLCASSLMGDGYTFGSGTRLTVV.

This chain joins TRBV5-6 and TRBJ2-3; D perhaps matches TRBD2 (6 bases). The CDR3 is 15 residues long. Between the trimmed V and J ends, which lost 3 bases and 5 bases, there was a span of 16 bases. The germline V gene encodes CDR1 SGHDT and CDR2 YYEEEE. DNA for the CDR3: TGTGCCAGCAGCTCCCCGGGGGAAGGTGAAGATACGCAGTATTTT. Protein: CASSSPGEGEDTQYF.

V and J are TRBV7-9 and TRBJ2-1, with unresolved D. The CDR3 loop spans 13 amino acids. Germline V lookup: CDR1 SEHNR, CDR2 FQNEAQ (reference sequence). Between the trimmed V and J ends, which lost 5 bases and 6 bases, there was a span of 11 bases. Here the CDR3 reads CASSALSPNEQFF. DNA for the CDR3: TGTGCCAGCAGCGCCCTATCGCCCAATGAGCAGTTCTTC.

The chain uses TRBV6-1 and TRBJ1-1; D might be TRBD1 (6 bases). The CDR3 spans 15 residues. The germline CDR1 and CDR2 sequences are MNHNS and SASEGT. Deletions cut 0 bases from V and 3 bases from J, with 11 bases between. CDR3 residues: CASSEAGHRDTEAFF. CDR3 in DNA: TGTGCCAGCAGTGAAGCGGGGCACAGGGACACTGAAGCTTTCTTT.

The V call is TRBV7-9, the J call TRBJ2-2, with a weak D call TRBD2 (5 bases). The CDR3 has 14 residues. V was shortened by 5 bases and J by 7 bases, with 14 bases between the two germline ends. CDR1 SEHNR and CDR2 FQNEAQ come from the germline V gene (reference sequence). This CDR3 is CASSLLGGNGELFF. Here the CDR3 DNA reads TGTGCCAGCAGCCTTCTTGGAGGAAACGGGGAGCTGTTTTTT.

Here the CDR3 reads CASSPTGPASTEAFF. In DNA form, the CDR3 reads TGTGCCAGCAGCCCGACAGGGCCTGCTAGCACTGAAGCTTTCTTT. The chain combines TRBV5-4 with TRBJ1-1, with 7 bases aligning to TRBD1. This CDR3 is 15 amino acids long. Germline assignment: CDR1 SGHNT and CDR2 YYREEE (reference sequence). Trimming cost V 4 bases and J 4 bases; bases outside gene matches: 10.

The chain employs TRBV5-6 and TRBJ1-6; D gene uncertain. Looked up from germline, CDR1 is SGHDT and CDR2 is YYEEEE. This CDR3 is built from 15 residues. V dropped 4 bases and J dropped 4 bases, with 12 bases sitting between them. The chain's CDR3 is CASSLGPEYNSPLHF. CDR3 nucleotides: TGTGCCAGCAGCCTGGGTCCGGAGTATAATTCACCCCTCCACTTT.

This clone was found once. CDR3 sequence (DNA): TGTGCCACCACCAAGGGGACAGGGTGGGACGAGCAGTACTTC. Encoded protein: CATTKGTGWDEQYF. This rearrangement joins TRBV24-1 to TRBJ2-7, with 9 bases that match TRBD1. The germline CDR1 and CDR2 sequences are KGHDR and SFDVKD. V lost 8 bases to trimming and J lost 5 bases; unmatched junction nucleotides: 9. The CDR3 length is 14 residues.

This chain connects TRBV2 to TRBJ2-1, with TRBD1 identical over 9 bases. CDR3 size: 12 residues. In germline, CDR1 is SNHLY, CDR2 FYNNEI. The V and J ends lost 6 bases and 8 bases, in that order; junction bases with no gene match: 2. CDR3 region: CASRRQGDEQFF. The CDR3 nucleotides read TGTGCCAGCAGGAGACAGGGGGATGAGCAGTTCTTC.

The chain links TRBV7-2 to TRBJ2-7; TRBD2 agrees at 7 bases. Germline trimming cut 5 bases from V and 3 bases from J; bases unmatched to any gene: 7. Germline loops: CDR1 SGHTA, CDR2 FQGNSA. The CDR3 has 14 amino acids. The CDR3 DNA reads TGTGCCAGCAGCGCCGGACTAGAGGGCTACGAGCAGTACTTC. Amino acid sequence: CASSAGLEGYEQYF.